The 30 T cell receptor beta chains in this list originate from one sample, sequenced in a study of blood T cell repertoires in COVID-19. Profiled with immunoSEQ multiplex PCR; TCRdb holds only in-frame clones, not every one. Altogether roughly 100,000 clones are present, roughly 80% being singletons, with the ten largest covering 7.5% to 10%. What was sequenced was peripheral blood. The receptors stem from a woman in her seventies with acute or convalescent COVID-19.

This chain uses TRBV7-9 with TRBJ1-4; TRBD1 is a possible D gene (6 bases). The germline CDR1 and CDR2 sequences are SEHNR and FQNEAQ (reference sequence). The CDR3 spans 18 residues. V dropped 4 bases and J dropped 3 bases, with 21 bases sitting between them. The CDR3 coding sequence is TGTGCCAGCAGCTCGTACAGGGTTCCGGGGCGAGCTAATGAAAAACTGTTTTTT. Amino acid sequence: CASSSYRVPGRANEKLFF.

Notes on this clone: At the DNA level, this CDR3 is encoded by other sequences in the same sample as well. The chain recombines TRBV19 with TRBJ1-1, with 7 bases aligning to TRBD1. Germline values: CDR1 LNHDA, CDR2 SQIVND (reference sequence). V was clipped by 4 bases and J by 3 bases; unmatched bases: 2. The CDR3 consists of 13 residues. CDR3 loop: CASSTTGDTEAFF. CDR3 bases: TGTGCCAGTAGTACCACAGGGGACACTGAAGCTTTCTTT.

Details on this clone: The same CDR3 arises from other DNA sequences in this sample as well. V gene TRBV19 combines with J gene TRBJ2-3; 10 bases are a match to TRBD1. Germline CDR1 LNHDA, CDR2 SQIVND (reference sequence). The V gene end was trimmed by 9 bases and the J gene end by 3 bases; junction bases not matched to a gene: 3. The CDR3 has 13 residues. CDR3 in DNA: TGTGCCAGCCGGGACAGGGGAACAGATACGCAGTATTTT. It translates to CASRDRGTDTQYF.

J is TRBJ1-2 and V is TRBV5-3; D unclear. TRBV5-3 is annotated as an ORF whose role is uncertain. This CDR3 comprises 15 residues. V gave up 1 base and J gave up 0 bases, with 10 bases separating them. The CDR3 DNA reads TGTGCCAGAAGCTTGTTCGGGAACACTAACTATGGCTACACCTTC. Its protein product is CARSLFGNTNYGYTF.

The chain joins TRBV20-1 to TRBJ1-2; a possible D gene is TRBD1 (5 bases). Trimming took 3 bases from V and 1 from J, leaving 12 bases between them. Germline V gene lookup returns CDR1 DFQATT and CDR2 SNEGSKA (reference sequence). This CDR3 is built from 14 residues. CDR3 region: CSASIRDSNYGYTF. CDR3 coding DNA: TGCAGTGCTAGTATCAGGGATAGTAACTATGGCTACACCTTC.

The rearrangement links TRBV29-1 to TRBJ2-2, with 7 bases matching TRBD2. CDR3 size: 14 residues. The trim removed 7 bases at V and 3 bases at J, leaving 8 bases unmatched. CDR1 and CDR2 from the germline V gene are SQVTM and ANQGSEA. The chain's CDR3 is CSARGGGHTGELFF. CDR3 nucleotide sequence: TGCAGCGCCCGAGGCGGGGGACACACCGGGGAGCTGTTTTTT.

The chain employs TRBV7-9 and TRBJ1-2; 9 bases map to TRBD1. Germline V lookup: CDR1 SEHNR, CDR2 FQNEAQ (reference sequence). This CDR3 is built from 16 residues. J lost 4 bases, V lost 4 bases, and 10 bases had no gene match. The CDR3 nucleotides read TGTGCCAGCAGCTCCTCGTCCCGGGACAGGGCCTATGGCTACACCTTC. It translates to CASSSSSRDRAYGYTF.

This chain uses TRBV5-4 with TRBJ1-4; 8 nucleotides match TRBD1. V lost 3 bases to trimming and J lost 8 bases; unmatched junction nucleotides: 9. This CDR3 comprises 15 residues. Per germline, CDR1 SGHNT and CDR2 YYREEE (reference sequence). CDR3 in amino acids: CASSSKPTGAEKLFF. The CDR3 nucleotides read TGTGCCAGCAGCTCCAAACCGACAGGGGCGGAAAAACTGTTTTTT. The full variable domain, rest sourced from reference TRBV5-4 and TRBJ1-4, is ETGVTQSPTHLIKTRGQQVTLRCSSQSGHNTVSWYQQALGQGPQFIFQYYREEENGRGNFPPRFSGLQFPNYSSELNVNALELDDSALYLCASSSKPTGAEKLFFGSGTQLSVL.

The chain combines TRBV7-2 with TRBJ2-3, with 9 positions matching TRBD1. This CDR3 region has 15 residues. The junction had 8 bases not matched to a gene; V was cut back by 5 bases and J by 5 bases. From germline, CDR1 is SGHTA and CDR2 FQGNSA. The chain's CDR3 is CASSQGQGRGDTQYF. CDR3 nucleotides: TGTGCCAGCAGCCAAGGACAGGGGCGGGGAGATACGCAGTATTTT.

The rearrangement links TRBV29-1 to TRBJ2-7, with 8 nucleotides matching TRBD1. This CDR3 is 13 amino acids long. Germline CDR1 and CDR2: SQVTM and ANQGSEA. V was pared by 6 bases and J by 2 bases, with 6 bases of the junction left unmatched. DNA of the CDR3: TGCAGCGTCTCGGACAGGGTGACCTACGAGCAGTACTTC. It is translated as CSVSDRVTYEQYF.

V gene TRBV11-2 combines with J gene TRBJ2-5; no firm D call. The CDR3 sequence is 14 residues long. Germline CDR1 is SGHAT and CDR2 is FQNNGV. The ends were cut back, 0 bases at V and 4 bases at J, with 9 bases in the middle. The CDR3: CASSLDGPRETQYF. As DNA, the CDR3 is TGTGCCAGCAGCTTAGATGGGCCGCGAGAGACCCAGTACTTC. The variable domain in full, with the rest retrieved from reference TRBV11-2 and TRBJ2-5, is EAGVAQSPRYKIIEKRQSVAFWCNPISGHATLYWYQQILGQGPKLLIQFQNNGVVDDSQLPKDRFSAERLKGVDSTLKIQPAKLEDSAVYLCASSLDGPRETQYFGPGTRLLVL.

The chain couples TRBV27 to TRBJ2-3; D is possibly TRBD2 (6 bases). The germline V and J ends were trimmed by 0 bases and 6 bases, with 13 bases remaining between them. Germline CDR1 MNHEY, CDR2 SMNVEV (reference sequence). The CDR3 runs to 15 residues. In nucleotides, the CDR3 is TGTGCCAGCAGTTTATCAGGAGGGACTCCGGATACGCAGTATTTT. Its protein product is CASSLSGGTPDTQYF.

The chain recombines TRBV5-1 with TRBJ1-6, with 7 bases that match TRBD1. Germline assignment: CDR1 SGHRS and CDR2 YFSETQ. After removal of 4 bases from V and 2 bases from J, the junction contained 3 bases not matched to a gene. CDR3 length: 15 amino acids. DNA for the CDR3: TGCGCCAGCAGCCAGGGACAGACCTATAATTCACCCCTCCACTTT. This sequence encodes CASSQGQTYNSPLHF.

This chain uses TRBV10-3 with TRBJ1-2; a weak D match, TRBD1 (5 bases). Germline V lookup: CDR1 ENHRY, CDR2 SYGVKD. The CDR3 consists of 15 residues. The V and J ends lost 6 bases and 7 bases respectively, with 21 bases between them. This CDR3 is CAISAQESPRFGYTF. The CDR3 bases are TGTGCCATCAGCGCACAGGAAAGCCCCAGGTTTGGCTACACCTTC.

This clone was seen only once. V usage is TRBV9 and J usage is TRBJ1-2; no clear D. Per germline, CDR1 SGDLS and CDR2 YYNGEE. V lost 0 bases to trimming and J lost 4 bases, with 13 bases between them. This CDR3 spans 15 amino acids. The CDR3, as DNA: TGTGCCAGCAGCGTAGGGGCAGCTTATAGCTATGGCTACACCTTC. Its protein product is CASSVGAAYSYGYTF.

CDR3 in DNA: TGTGCCAGCAGTTTCTGGACTAGCGGGAGCAGGGGGAGTGAGCAGTTCTTC. This gives the protein CASSFWTSGSRGSEQFF. The chain is built from TRBV28 and TRBJ2-1, with 13 bases that match TRBD2. This CDR3 has 17 residues. The J segment lost 9 bases and the V segment lost 3 bases, leaving 11 bases of the junction unmatched. Per the germline V gene, CDR1 is MDHEN and CDR2 is SYDVKM.

The chain is built from TRBV4-3 and TRBJ1-1; a possible D gene is TRBD1 (5 bases). V was clipped by 1 base and J by 11 bases, with 17 bases between them. Germline assignment: CDR1 LGHNA and CDR2 YSLEER. The CDR3 spans 14 residues. Here the CDR3 DNA reads TGCGCCAGCAGCCAAGGCAGGGCATTCGCTTTTGCTTTCTTT. Its protein product is CASSQGRAFAFAFF.

This clone came up once. The chain is built from TRBV4-3 and TRBJ1-4, with D possibly matching TRBD1 (5 bases). CDR3 length equals 16 residues. With 0 bases removed from V and 5 bases from J, the gap between germline ends came to 13 bases. Per the germline V gene, CDR1 is LGHNA and CDR2 is YSLEER. CDR3 residues: CASSQDPRGFNEKLFF. Here the CDR3 DNA reads TGCGCCAGCAGCCAAGATCCTAGGGGATTCAATGAAAAACTGTTTTTT.

V is TRBV9 and J is TRBJ2-5; TRBD2 agrees at 7 bases. The CDR3 length is 14 residues. The V and J ends lost 0 bases and 7 bases, in that order; junction bases with no gene match: 6. Germline lookup yields CDR1 SGDLS and CDR2 YYNGEE. CDR3 protein: CASSVDGTIGTQYF. The CDR3 nucleotides read TGTGCCAGCAGCGTAGACGGGACTATCGGGACCCAGTACTTC.

The rearrangement links TRBV14 to TRBJ2-3; TRBD2 aligns across 9 bases. V gave up 3 bases and J gave up 1 base; unmatched junction bases: 5. This CDR3 contains 16 residues. Germline CDR1 SGHDN, CDR2 FVKESK. This CDR3 is CASSQNSGSRTDTQYF. CDR3 in DNA: TGTGCCAGCAGCCAGAATAGCGGGAGCCGCACAGATACGCAGTATTTT.

In this sample, this clone is medium-sized (0.01 to 0.1%). The rearrangement uses TRBV6-5 and TRBJ2-7, with 10 bases that match TRBD1. The V and J ends lost 6 bases and 5 bases, in that order; junction bases with no gene match: 7. This CDR3 region has 14 residues. Germline V gives CDR1 MNHEY, CDR2 SVGAGI. CDR3 sequence (DNA): TGTGCCAGCAGACGACAGGGGGCGAGGAACGAGCAGTACTTC. Amino acids: CASRRQGARNEQYF.

The gene calls are TRBV3-1 (or the pseudogene TRBV3-2) and TRBJ1-1; 7 positions match TRBD1. Trimming took 5 bases from V and 2 from J; bases not matched to a gene: 2. This CDR3 region has 13 residues. Per the germline V gene, CDR1 is LGHDT and CDR2 is YNNKEL (reference sequence). The CDR3 DNA follows: TGTGCCAGCAGCGGGACAGTAAACACTGAAGCTTTCTTT. It specifies CASSGTVNTEAFF.

The V call is TRBV18, the J call TRBJ2-1; possibly TRBD1 for D (6 bases). V was shortened by 1 base and J by 0 bases, with 7 bases between the two germline ends. Looked up from germline, CDR1 is KGHSH and CDR2 is LQKENI. This CDR3 is 15 amino acids long. The CDR3, as DNA: TGTGCCAGCTCACCACAGGGGGACTCCTACAATGAGCAGTTCTTC. Amino acids: CASSPQGDSYNEQFF.

This clone occurred once. This chain joins TRBV6-6 and TRBJ1-2; D possibly corresponds to TRBD1 (5 bases). Germline loops: CDR1 MNHNY, CDR2 SVGAGI (reference sequence). Between the trimmed V and J ends, which lost 2 bases and 3 bases, there was a span of 10 bases. This CDR3 is 14 amino acids long. In DNA form, the CDR3 reads TGTGCCAGCAGTTACCAGGGCTACCACTATGGCTACACCTTC. Its protein is CASSYQGYHYGYTF.

This chain connects TRBV19 to TRBJ2-3; TRBD2 aligns across 8 bases. Germline CDR1 reads LNHDA; CDR2 reads SQIVND (reference sequence). CDR3 length: 15 residues. Losses at the gene ends were 10 bases for V and 0 bases for J; bases not matched to a gene: 9. Here the CDR3 reads CATTGGTRSTDTQYF. DNA of the CDR3: TGTGCCACCACGGGGGGGACTCGTAGCACAGATACGCAGTATTTT.

This rearrangement joins TRBV27 to TRBJ2-3; 7 bases fit TRBD1. The CDR3 runs to 17 residues. Trimming cost V 5 bases and J 0 bases; bases outside gene matches: 11. Germline V lookup: CDR1 MNHEY, CDR2 SMNVEV (reference sequence). CDR3 nucleotide sequence: TGTGCCAGCAGTCTAACACCGACAGGGTCCAGCACAGATACGCAGTATTTT. This codes for CASSLTPTGSSTDTQYF.

The rearrangement uses TRBV10-3 and TRBJ2-2; 11 bases line up with TRBD2. V was clipped by 3 bases and J by 9 bases; unmatched bases: 9. This CDR3 spans 16 amino acids. In germline, CDR1 is ENHRY, CDR2 SYGVKD. CDR3 residues: CAISDPGLAALRELFF. The CDR3 nucleotides read TGTGCCATCAGTGATCCGGGACTAGCGGCACTTAGGGAGCTGTTTTTT.

This chain joins TRBV20-1 and TRBJ1-6; TRBD1 agrees at 8 bases. The length of the CDR3 is 14 residues. Germline loops: CDR1 DFQATT, CDR2 SNEGSKA (reference sequence). The V segment lost 3 bases and the J segment 9 bases; nucleotides outside the gene matches: 7. The CDR3 spells CSASARDRRSPLHF. CDR3 bases: TGCAGTGCTAGTGCCAGGGACAGGCGTTCACCCCTCCACTTT.

V and J are TRBV28 and TRBJ1-6; TRBD1 matches 7 bases. V was pared by 5 bases and J by 8 bases, with 9 bases of the junction left unmatched. The CDR3 loop spans 15 amino acids. CDR1 is MDHEN and CDR2 is SYDVKM in the germline V gene. CDR3 DNA: TGTGCCAGCAGTCCATTGACAGGGAGATATTCACCCCTCCACTTT. Its translation: CASSPLTGRYSPLHF.

The rearrangement joins TRBV29-1 to TRBJ2-1, with 9 positions matching TRBD2. Trimming at V came to 0 bases and at J to 9 bases, leaving 6 bases not matched to a gene. The germline V gene has CDR1 SQVTM and CDR2 ANQGSEA. CDR3 length: 14 amino acids. CDR3 sequence (DNA): TGCAGCGTTGAAGACGGCGGGAGGGCCACTGAGCAGTTCTTC. Translated: CSVEDGGRATEQFF.